The 2 T cell receptor beta chains in this list originate from one sample, sequenced in a study of naive CD8 T cells in extremely preterm neonates. Clones were sequenced by immunoSEQ multiplex PCR, and TCRdb holds only the in-frame ones, with some missing. The sample has approximately 4,900 clones; around 97% are singletons. Deliveries were elective term cesareans at roughly 37-42 weeks, with no labor or membrane rupture. Material: naive CD8+ T cells from cord blood. All receptors come from a newborn in good health.

This sequence joins TRBV7-2 and TRBJ2-1, with 10 bases that match TRBD2. Germline-derived CDR1 and CDR2 are SGHTA and FQGNSA. There are 17 residues in the CDR3. V shed 5 bases and J 8 bases; nucleotides not matched to a gene: 15. CDR3 nucleotide sequence: TGTGCCAGCAGCCCCCGGGAGGGTAGCGGGGGGTGGGATGAGCAGTTCTTC. It translates to CASSPREGSGGWDEQFF.

The V and J genes are TRBV4-1 and TRBJ2-7, with TRBD2 identical over 10 bases. The germline gives CDR1 MGHRA, CDR2 YSYEKL. V gave up 4 bases and J gave up 5 bases; unmatched junction bases: 11. The CDR3 is made up of 16 amino acids. CDR3 protein: CASSRSLAGIADEQYF. The CDR3 nucleotides read TGCGCCAGCAGCCGCTCACTAGCGGGGATAGCCGACGAGCAGTACTTC.